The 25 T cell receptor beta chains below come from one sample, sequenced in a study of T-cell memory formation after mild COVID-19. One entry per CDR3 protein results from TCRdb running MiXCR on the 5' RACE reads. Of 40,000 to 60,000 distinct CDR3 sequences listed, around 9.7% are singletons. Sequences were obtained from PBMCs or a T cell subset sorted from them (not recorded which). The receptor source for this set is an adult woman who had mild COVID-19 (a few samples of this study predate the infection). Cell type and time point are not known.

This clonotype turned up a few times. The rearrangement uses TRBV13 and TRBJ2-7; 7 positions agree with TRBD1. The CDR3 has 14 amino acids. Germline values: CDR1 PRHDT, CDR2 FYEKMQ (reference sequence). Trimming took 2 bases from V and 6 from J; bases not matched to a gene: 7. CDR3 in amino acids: CASSLSTGAAEQYF. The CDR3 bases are TGTGCCAGCAGCTTATCTACAGGGGCAGCCGAGCAGTACTTC.

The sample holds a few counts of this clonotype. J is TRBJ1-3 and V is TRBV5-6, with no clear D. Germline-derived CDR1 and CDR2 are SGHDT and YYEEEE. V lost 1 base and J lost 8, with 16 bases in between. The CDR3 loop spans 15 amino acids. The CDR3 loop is CASSLTVQFGDTIYF. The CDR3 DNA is TGTGCCAGCAGCTTGACGGTTCAGTTCGGGGACACCATATATTTT.

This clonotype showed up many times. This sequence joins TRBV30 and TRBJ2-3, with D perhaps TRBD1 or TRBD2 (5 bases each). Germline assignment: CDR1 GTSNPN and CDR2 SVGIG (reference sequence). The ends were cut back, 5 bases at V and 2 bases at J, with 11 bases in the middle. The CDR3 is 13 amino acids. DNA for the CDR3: TGTGCCTGGGACCGGGACCCCACAGATACGCAGTATTTT. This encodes CAWDRDPTDTQYF.

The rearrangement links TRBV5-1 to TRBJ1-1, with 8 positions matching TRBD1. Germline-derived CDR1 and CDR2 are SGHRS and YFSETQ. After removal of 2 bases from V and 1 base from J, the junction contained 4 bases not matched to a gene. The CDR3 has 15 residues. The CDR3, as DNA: TGCGCCAGCAGCTTAGACGGACAGGGGAACACTGAAGCTTTCTTT. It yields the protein CASSLDGQGNTEAFF.

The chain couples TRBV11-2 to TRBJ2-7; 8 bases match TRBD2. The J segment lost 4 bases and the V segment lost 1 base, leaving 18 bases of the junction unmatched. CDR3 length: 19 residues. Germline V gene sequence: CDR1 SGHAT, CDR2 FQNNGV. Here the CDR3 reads CASSLAGGWSGRNEYEQYF. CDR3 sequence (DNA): TGTGCCAGCAGCTTAGCCGGGGGTTGGAGCGGGAGAAATGAATACGAGCAGTACTTC. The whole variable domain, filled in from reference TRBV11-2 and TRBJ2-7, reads EAGVAQSPRYKIIEKRQSVAFWCNPISGHATLYWYQQILGQGPKLLIQFQNNGVVDDSQLPKDRFSAERLKGVDSTLKIQPAKLEDSAVYLCASSLAGGWSGRNEYEQYFGPGTRLTVT.

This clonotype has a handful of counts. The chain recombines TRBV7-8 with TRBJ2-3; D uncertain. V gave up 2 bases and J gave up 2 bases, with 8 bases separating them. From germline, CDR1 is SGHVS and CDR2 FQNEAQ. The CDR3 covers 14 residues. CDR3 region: CASSLIASTDTQYF. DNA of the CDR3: TGTGCCAGCAGCTTAATAGCTTCCACAGATACGCAGTATTTT. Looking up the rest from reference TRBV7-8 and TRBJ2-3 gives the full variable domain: GAGVSQSPRYKVAKRGQDVALRCDPISGHVSLFWYQQALGQGPEFLTYFQNEAQLDKSGLPSDRFFAERPEGSVSTLKIQRTQQEDSAVYLCASSLIASTDTQYFGPGTRLTVL.

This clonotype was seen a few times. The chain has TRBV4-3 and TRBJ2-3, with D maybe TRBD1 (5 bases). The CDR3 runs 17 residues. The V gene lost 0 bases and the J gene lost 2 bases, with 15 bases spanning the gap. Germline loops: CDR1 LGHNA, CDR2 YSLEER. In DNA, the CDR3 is TGCGCCAGCAGCCAAGAGGTTAGGTGGGGCCTCACAGATACGCAGTATTTT. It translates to CASSQEVRWGLTDTQYF.

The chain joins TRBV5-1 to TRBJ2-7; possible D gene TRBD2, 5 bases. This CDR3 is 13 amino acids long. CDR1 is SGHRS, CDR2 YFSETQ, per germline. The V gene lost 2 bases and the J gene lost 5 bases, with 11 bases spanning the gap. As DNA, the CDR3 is TGCGCCAGCAGCTTAGAAGGGAGCGACGAGCAGTACGTC. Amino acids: CASSLEGSDEQYV.

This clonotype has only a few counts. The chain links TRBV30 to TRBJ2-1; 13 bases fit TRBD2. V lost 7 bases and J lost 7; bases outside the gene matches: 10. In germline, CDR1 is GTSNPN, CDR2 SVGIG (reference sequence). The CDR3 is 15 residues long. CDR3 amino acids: CASSNRLAGGNEQFF. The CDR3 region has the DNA TGTGCCTCATCCAACCGACTAGCGGGGGGAAATGAGCAGTTCTTC.

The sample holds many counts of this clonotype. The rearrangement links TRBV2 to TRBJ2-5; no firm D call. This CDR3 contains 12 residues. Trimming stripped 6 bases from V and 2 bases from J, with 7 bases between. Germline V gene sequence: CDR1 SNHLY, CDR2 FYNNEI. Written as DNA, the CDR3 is TGTGCCAGCAGGACCTGGCAAGAGACCCAGTACTTC. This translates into CASRTWQETQYF.

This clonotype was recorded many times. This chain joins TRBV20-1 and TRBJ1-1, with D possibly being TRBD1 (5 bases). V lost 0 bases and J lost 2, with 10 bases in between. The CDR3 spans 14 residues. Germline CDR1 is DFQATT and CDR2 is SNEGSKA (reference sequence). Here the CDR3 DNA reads TGCAGTGCTAGAGATAAGGGGAGTAACACTGAAGCTTTCTTT. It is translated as CSARDKGSNTEAFF.

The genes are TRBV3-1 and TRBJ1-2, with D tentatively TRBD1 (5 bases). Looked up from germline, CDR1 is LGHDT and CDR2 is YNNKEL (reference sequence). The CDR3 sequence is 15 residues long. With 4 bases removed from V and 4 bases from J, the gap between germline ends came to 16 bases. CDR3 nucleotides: TGTGCCAGCAGCCCCGGCCCGGGGCAGGGCTATGGCTACACCTTC. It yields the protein CASSPGPGQGYGYTF.

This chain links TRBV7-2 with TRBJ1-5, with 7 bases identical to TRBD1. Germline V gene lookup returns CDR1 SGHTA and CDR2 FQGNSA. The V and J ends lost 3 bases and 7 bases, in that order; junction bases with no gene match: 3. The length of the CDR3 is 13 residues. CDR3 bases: TGTGCCAGCAGCTTTTGGACAGGCCAGCCCCAGCATTTT. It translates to CASSFWTGQPQHF.

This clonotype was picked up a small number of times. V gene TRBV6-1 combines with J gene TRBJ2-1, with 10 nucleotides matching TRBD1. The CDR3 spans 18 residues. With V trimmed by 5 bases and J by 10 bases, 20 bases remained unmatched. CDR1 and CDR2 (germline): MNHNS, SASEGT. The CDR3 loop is CASSFPGQGSTHTWEQFF. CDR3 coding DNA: TGTGCCAGCAGTTTCCCGGGACAGGGGAGCACACACACTTGGGAGCAGTTCTTC.

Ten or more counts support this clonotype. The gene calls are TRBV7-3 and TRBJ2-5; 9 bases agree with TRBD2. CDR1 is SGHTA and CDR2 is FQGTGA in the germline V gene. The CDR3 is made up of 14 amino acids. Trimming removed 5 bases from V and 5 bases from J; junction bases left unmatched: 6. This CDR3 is CASSQAGGVETQYF. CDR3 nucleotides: TGTGCCAGCAGCCAAGCGGGGGGTGTGGAGACCCAGTACTTC.

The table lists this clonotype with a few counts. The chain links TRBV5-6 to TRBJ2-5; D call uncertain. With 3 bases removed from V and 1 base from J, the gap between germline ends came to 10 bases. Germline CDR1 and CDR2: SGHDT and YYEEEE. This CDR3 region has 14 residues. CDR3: CASSSPSIQETQYF. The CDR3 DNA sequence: TGTGCCAGCAGCTCACCTTCGATCCAAGAGACCCAGTACTTC.

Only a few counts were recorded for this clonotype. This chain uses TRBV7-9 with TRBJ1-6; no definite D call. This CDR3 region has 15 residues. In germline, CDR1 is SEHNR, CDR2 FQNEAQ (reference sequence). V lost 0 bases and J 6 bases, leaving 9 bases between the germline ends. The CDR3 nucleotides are TGTGCCAGCAGCTTAGCGGCTCGAACTAATTCACCCCTCCACTTT. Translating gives CASSLAARTNSPLHF.

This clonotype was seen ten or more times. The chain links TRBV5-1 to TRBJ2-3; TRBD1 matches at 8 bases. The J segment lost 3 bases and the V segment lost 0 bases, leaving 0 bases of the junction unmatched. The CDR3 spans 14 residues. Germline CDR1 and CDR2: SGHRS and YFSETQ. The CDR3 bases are TGCGCCAGCAGCTTGGACAGGGGGACAGATACGCAGTATTTT. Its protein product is CASSLDRGTDTQYF.

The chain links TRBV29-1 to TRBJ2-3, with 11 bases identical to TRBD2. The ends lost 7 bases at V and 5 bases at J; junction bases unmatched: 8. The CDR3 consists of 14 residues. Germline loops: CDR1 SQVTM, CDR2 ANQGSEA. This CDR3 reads CSAVAGGRGDTQYF. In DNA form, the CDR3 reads TGCAGCGCAGTAGCGGGGGGGCGTGGAGATACGCAGTATTTT.

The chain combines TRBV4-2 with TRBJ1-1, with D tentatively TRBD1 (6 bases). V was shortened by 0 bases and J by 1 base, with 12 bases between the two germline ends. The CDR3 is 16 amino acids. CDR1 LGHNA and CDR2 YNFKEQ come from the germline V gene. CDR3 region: CASSQDAGTKNTEAFF. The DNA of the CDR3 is TGTGCCAGCAGCCAAGATGCCGGGACAAAGAACACTGAAGCTTTCTTT.

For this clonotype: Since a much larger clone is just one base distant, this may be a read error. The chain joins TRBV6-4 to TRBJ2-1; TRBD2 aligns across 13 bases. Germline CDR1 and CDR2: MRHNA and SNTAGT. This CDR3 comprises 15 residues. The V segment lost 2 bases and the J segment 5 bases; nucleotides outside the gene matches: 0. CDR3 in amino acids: CASSDTSGGDNEQFF. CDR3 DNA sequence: TGTGCCAGCAGTGACACTAGCGGGGGGGACAATGAGCAGTTCTTC.

This chain's CDR3 is CASSSGRGDNEQFF. The CDR3 DNA follows: TGTGCCAGCAGCTCAGGGAGGGGAGACAATGAGCAGTTCTTC. The rearrangement uses TRBV7-9 and TRBJ2-1, with TRBD2 matching over 7 bases. Germline CDR1 reads SEHNR; CDR2 reads FQNEAQ (reference sequence). The CDR3 extends over 14 amino acids. The junction had 5 bases not matched to a gene; V was cut back by 4 bases and J by 5 bases.

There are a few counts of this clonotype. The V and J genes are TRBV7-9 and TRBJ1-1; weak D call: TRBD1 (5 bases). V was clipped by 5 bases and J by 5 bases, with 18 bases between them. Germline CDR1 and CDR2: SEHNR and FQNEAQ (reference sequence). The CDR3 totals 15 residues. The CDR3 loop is CASSPQRSRGTEAFF. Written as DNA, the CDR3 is TGTGCCAGCAGCCCCCAAAGGTCCCGGGGGACTGAAGCTTTCTTT.

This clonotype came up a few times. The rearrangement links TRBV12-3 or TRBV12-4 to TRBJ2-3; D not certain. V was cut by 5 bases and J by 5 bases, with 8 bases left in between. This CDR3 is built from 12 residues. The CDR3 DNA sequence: TGTGCCAGCAGTACCTGGGGAGATACGCAGTATTTT. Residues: CASSTWGDTQYF.

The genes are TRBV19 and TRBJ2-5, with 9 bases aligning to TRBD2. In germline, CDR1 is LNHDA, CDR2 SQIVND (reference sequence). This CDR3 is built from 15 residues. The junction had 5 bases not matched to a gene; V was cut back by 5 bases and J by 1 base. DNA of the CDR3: TGTGCCAGTAGTCCGCGGGGGGGATCCCAAGAGACCCAGTACTTC. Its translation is CASSPRGGSQETQYF.